The 13 T cell receptor beta chains below were found in one sample sequenced in a study of blood T cell repertoires in COVID-19. The data were produced by immunoSEQ multiplex PCR, yet TCRdb's version contains in-frame clones alone and is incomplete. Altogether hundreds of thousands of clones are present, about 90% being singletons, with the ten largest covering approximately 4.3%. The sequenced sample was PBMCs or T cells enriched from blood (not recorded which). The source is a woman aged 18-29 years with acute COVID-19.

The V call is TRBV28, the J call TRBJ1-5; TRBD1 matches 10 bases. This CDR3 is built from 15 residues. CDR1 and CDR2 (germline): MDHEN, SYDVKM. Trimming took 7 bases from V and 5 from J; bases not matched to a gene: 8. The chain's CDR3 is CASTTRTGGDQPQHF. CDR3 in DNA: TGTGCCAGCACCACCCGGACAGGGGGAGATCAGCCCCAGCATTTT.

The rearrangement links TRBV6-5 to TRBJ1-6; maybe TRBD1 (5 bases). This CDR3 has 14 amino acids. Looked up from germline, CDR1 is MNHEY and CDR2 is SVGAGI. Trimming shortened V by 0 bases and J by 8 bases, and 8 bases separated the two germline ends. The CDR3 coding sequence is TGTGCCAGCAGTTACTCAGGGGCTGATTCACCCCTCCACTTT. It codes for CASSYSGADSPLHF.

The chain is built from TRBV7-9 and TRBJ1-5; tentatively, D is TRBD1 (6 bases). CDR3 size: 14 residues. V dropped 6 bases and J dropped 1 base, with 10 bases sitting between them. Germline loops: CDR1 SEHNR, CDR2 FQNEAQ (reference sequence). CDR3 in amino acids: CASRGDMSNQPQHF. CDR3 DNA: TGTGCCAGCAGGGGGGACATGAGCAATCAGCCCCAGCATTTT.

The V and J genes are TRBV27 and TRBJ1-5; tentatively, D is TRBD1 (5 bases). Germline CDR1 is MNHEY and CDR2 is SMNVEV (reference sequence). The CDR3 is 13 amino acids. V shed 5 bases and J shed 9 bases, with 14 bases lying between them. CDR3 sequence: CASSPREGGPQHF. DNA for the CDR3: TGTGCCAGCAGTCCCAGGGAGGGTGGGCCCCAGCATTTT.

V and J are TRBV18 and TRBJ2-1; no clear D. Germline V gives CDR1 KGHSH, CDR2 LQKENI. The CDR3 runs to 15 residues. V lost 2 bases and J lost 0, with 8 bases in between. The CDR3 is CASSPSLGSYNEQFF. Written as DNA, the CDR3 is TGTGCCAGCTCACCAAGCCTAGGCTCCTACAATGAGCAGTTCTTC.

The chain joins TRBV27 to TRBJ1-1; 7 nucleotides agree with TRBD1. In germline, CDR1 is MNHEY, CDR2 SMNVEV (reference sequence). This CDR3 spans 12 amino acids. The V and J ends lost 2 bases and 11 bases, in that order; junction bases with no gene match: 5. The CDR3 region is CASSLIGGTAFF. CDR3 nucleotide sequence: TGTGCCAGCAGTTTAATAGGGGGCACGGCTTTCTTT.

There are many counts of this clone. The chain recombines TRBV27 with TRBJ2-1; a weak D match, TRBD1 (7 bases). Trimming shortened V by 8 bases and J by 4 bases, and 12 bases separated the two germline ends. Germline CDR1 reads MNHEY; CDR2 reads SMNVEV (reference sequence). The CDR3 spans 13 residues. For the CDR3, the DNA is TGTGCCAGCCAGGGGGGACCATACAATGAGCAGTTCTTC. Amino acids: CASQGGPYNEQFF.

About this clone: The sample holds other DNA sequences that translate to the same CDR3. This chain uses TRBV7-9 with TRBJ2-2; D is unresolved. The CDR3 covers 14 residues. Germline loops: CDR1 SEHNR, CDR2 FQNEAQ (reference sequence). The V end lost 2 bases, the J end lost 2 bases, and 6 bases lay between the germline ends. For the CDR3, the DNA is TGTGCCAGCAGCTTAACGGTAAACACCGGGGAGCTGTTTTTT. It yields the protein CASSLTVNTGELFF.

The gene calls are TRBV19 and TRBJ2-2, with 9 positions matching TRBD1. The CDR3 is 14 amino acids. The J segment lost 9 bases and the V segment lost 6 bases, leaving 8 bases of the junction unmatched. Germline loops: CDR1 LNHDA, CDR2 SQIVND (reference sequence). CDR3 in DNA: TGTGCCAGTAGCCGGGGACAGGGAAGTCGGGAGCTGTTTTTT. Translated, it gives CASSRGQGSRELFF. Using reference TRBV19 and TRBJ2-2 for the parts outside the CDR3, the full variable domain is DGGITQSPKYLFRKEGQNVTLSCEQNLNHDAMYWYRQDPGQGLRLIYYSQIVNDFQKGDIAEGYSVSREKKESFPLTVTSAQKNPTAFYLCASSRGQGSRELFFGEGSRLTVL.

The chain joins TRBV12-5 to TRBJ2-2, with TRBD1 identical over 7 bases. Trimming cost V 3 bases and J 4 bases; bases outside gene matches: 11. CDR1 is LGHNT, CDR2 FRNRAP, per germline. The CDR3 is made up of 17 amino acids. The CDR3 loop reads CASGLSEGRGITGELFF. DNA of the CDR3: TGTGCTAGTGGTTTATCCGAAGGCAGGGGGATCACCGGGGAGCTGTTTTTT. Full variable domain (outside the CDR3, taken from reference TRBV12-5 and TRBJ2-2): DARVTQTPRHKVTEMGQEVTMRCQPILGHNTVFWYRQTMMQGLELLAYFRNRAPLDDSGMPKDRFSAEMPDATLATLKIQPSEPRDSAVYFCASGLSEGRGITGELFFGEGSRLTVL.

V gene TRBV28 combines with J gene TRBJ1-2; TRBD1 matches at 7 bases. The germline V gene has CDR1 MDHEN and CDR2 SYDVKM. This CDR3 contains 13 residues. J gave up 6 bases and V 6 bases, and 7 bases lay outside the gene matches. As DNA, the CDR3 is TGTGCCAGCAGCCCCAGGGGGTCGGATGGCTACACCTTC. Protein sequence: CASSPRGSDGYTF.

This clone was seen just once. The chain recombines TRBV2 with TRBJ2-6; 7 bases agree with TRBD1. In germline, CDR1 is SNHLY, CDR2 FYNNEI. V dropped 11 bases and J dropped 0; count of bases not matched to a gene: 1. This CDR3 contains 13 residues. Written as DNA, the CDR3 is TGTGCCGGACAGGTCTCTGGGGCCAACGTCCTGACTTTC. This sequence encodes CAGQVSGANVLTF.

DNA for the CDR3: TGTGCCAGCAGTTCTACAGGGCTTCAGCCCCAGCATTTT. As protein: CASSSTGLQPQHF. J is TRBJ1-5 and V is TRBV6-2 or TRBV6-3; TRBD1 might be the D (6 bases). The CDR3 is 13 residues long. The germline V and J ends were trimmed by 4 bases and 6 bases, with 10 bases remaining between them. CDR1 MNHEY and CDR2 SVGEGT come from the germline V gene.